This TCR beta chain was captured in a study of technical replicates of blood from several donors. Sequencing used immunoSEQ multiplex PCR; TCRdb keeps in-frame clones, though not all of them. The sample records under 85,000 clones, approximately 86% being singletons. Germline V gene sequence: CDR1 SQVTM, CDR2 ANQGSEA. This CDR3 spans 14 amino acids. Trimming cost V 4 bases and J 4 bases, with 14 bases left between them. The sequenced sample was PBMCs. The chain carries TRBV29-1 and TRBJ2-1; possibly TRBD2 for D (7 bases). This clonotype was sampled from a human donor in good health. Some clones in this sample may be carry-over from other donors' samples. The CDR3, as DNA: TGCAGCGTTGTTGGGGGGGGCACATACAATGAGCAGTTCTTC. It yields the protein CSVVGGGTYNEQFF.